This T cell receptor (beta chain) originates from a study of molecular identifiers for immune sequencing clone quantification. Whole-study findings and limits: Clones carrying above 20 RNA copies accounted for over 98% of effector molecules, under 1% in naive cells. Detectable among about a million naive cells, according to reports, was Jurkat TCR RNA spiked in from one cell. With a barcode shared among identical TCR molecules, highly expanded clone sizes could be underestimated.

The sample holds many counts of this clonotype. Its matching antigen is unknown. Germline V gene data show CDR1 as SEHNR and CDR2 as FQNEAQ (reference sequence). V shed 11 bases, J shed 2 bases, and the junction held 13 bases outside the gene matches. The CDR3 is 15 residues long. Each CDR3 protein is one row after TCRdb ran MiXCR on the PCR reads. This table has under 800,000 distinct CDR3 sequences, around 25% appearing once. The specimen was naive CD8+ T cells from blood, with Jurkat cell RNA spiked in. Subset given: FACS-sorted CD8+CD4-CCR7+CD45RA+ naive T cells. The gene calls are TRBV7-9 and TRBJ2-3, with TRBD2 identical over 7 bases. This receptor was obtained from a human donor in good health. Some libraries in this study had Jurkat cell RNA spiked in. CDR3: CAGGGGEGPTDTQYF. The CDR3 DNA reads TGTGCCGGTGGAGGTGGGGAGGGCCCCACAGATACGCAGTATTTT.